What follows describes a single T cell receptor (beta chain). Antigen: not known. V dropped 7 bases and J dropped 5 bases, with 14 bases sitting between them. This CDR3 has 13 amino acids. Germline V gene data show CDR1 as MNHNS and CDR2 as SASEGT. The data originate from a study of T cells in Graves' hyperthyroidism and ophthalmopathy. Findings of the study overall: Blood shared most expanded thyroid clonotypes above 0.001.

Researchers took RNA transcripts and amplified the TCR beta CDR3 regions from them. RT-PCR in the first round (using the HTBI primer set) targeted the TCR CDR3. TCRdb independently ran MiXCR on the multiplex PCR reads; one entry per CDR3 protein. The sample contains 150,000 to 200,000 distinct CDR3 sequences, about 18% of which appear only once. Newly diagnosed patients aged 18 to 65 had hyperthyroidism of under 2 months' duration. Fresh peripheral blood, about 9.3 ml, yielded the PBMCs. The rearrangement uses TRBV6-1 and TRBJ1-1, with no clear D. Sequencing used blood. The origin of this receptor is a woman aged 45-65 years with Graves' hyperthyroidism. The CDR3 nucleotides are TGTGCCAGCACTCAAGCGGAGGGTACTGAAGCTTTCTTT. It is translated as CASTQAEGTEAFF.